A selection of T cell receptor beta chains follows, all from one sample in a study of graft-versus-host responses after intestinal transplantation. The antigens these receptors bind are not known. Assay used: immunoSEQ multiplex PCR; TCRdb lists only in-frame clones, some missing. Of about 120,000 clones listed, over 80% are singletons. This sample comprised unstimulated CD4+ T cells sorted from spleen or lymph node cells, obtained before intestinal transplant. The source is a human donor who received an intestinal transplant. CDR3s include the opening cysteine and the closing phenylalanine or tryptophan. The D gene is left open where the match is weak. Size values are once, few and many counts, or a class for expanded clones, and some rows have none.

J gene	D gene	V gene	clone size	CDR3 DNA	CDR3 protein
TRBJ2-1	NA	TRBV2	NA	TGTGCCAGCAGAACCACTCCGGGTCTGGCTAATTACAATGAGCAGTTCTTC	CASRTTPGLANYNEQFF
TRBJ2-7	TRBD1	TRBV6-5	NA	TGTGCCAGCAGTTACGAACGGGACAGCTACGAGCAGTACTTC	CASSYERDSYEQYF
TRBJ1-4	TRBD1	TRBV11-2	NA	TGTGCCAGCAGCTTGCGACAGGGCGGAAATGAAAAACTGTTTTTT	CASSLRQGGNEKLFF
TRBJ1-1	NA	TRBV18	once	TGTGCCAGCTCACGGGGCGGAAACACTGAAGCTTTCTTT	CASSRGGNTEAFF
TRBJ1-4	NA	TRBV7-2	NA	TGTGCCAGCAGCTCCCGGGTGTTTGGGGAAAAACTGTTTTTT	CASSSRVFGEKLFF
TRBJ1-2	TRBD1	TRBV6-5	once	TGTGCCAGCAGTTACTCGCCAGGGGGAGAGGGCTACACCTTC	CASSYSPGGEGYTF
TRBJ2-1	NA	TRBV18	NA	TGTGCCAGCTCATCATTAGCGGTGGGAGGATCTGAGCAGTTCTTC	CASSSLAVGGSEQFF
TRBJ2-3	NA	TRBV14	NA	TGTGCCAGCAGCCAATTTCGGGACCACACAGATACGCAGTATTTT	CASSQFRDHTDTQYF
TRBJ1-2	NA	TRBV2	NA	TGTGCCAGCAGTGACCACTATGGCTACACCTTC	CASSDHYGYTF
TRBJ2-2	NA	TRBV7-6	NA	TGTGCCAGCAGCCCCAGACAGGCCCTAGAACGGACCGGGGAGCTGTTTTTT	CASSPRQALERTGELFF
TRBJ2-7	TRBD2	TRBV27	NA	TGTGCCAGCAGCTCCAGACTAGCGGGAACCTACGAGCAGTACTTC	CASSSRLAGTYEQYF
TRBJ1-2	NA	TRBV5-8	NA	TGTGCCAGCAGCCCCGGGAGCTATGGCTACACCTTC	CASSPGSYGYTF
TRBJ2-1	NA	TRBV5-4	once	TGTGCCAGCAGCTCCGGAGGGTGGAATGAGCAGTTCTTC	CASSSGGWNEQFF
TRBJ1-2	TRBD1	TRBV6-6	NA	TGTGCCAGCAGTTACAGGCGGACAGGGATGGGAGGCTACACCTTC	CASSYRRTGMGGYTF
TRBJ1-5	NA	TRBV7-2	once	TGTGCCAGCAGTCTTGGCGGGACTATCAATCAGCCCCAGCATTTT	CASSLGGTINQPQHF
TRBJ2-1	NA	TRBV25-1	NA	TGTGCCAGCACTGGAGGACTTTCCTACAATGAGCAGTTCTTC	CASTGGLSYNEQFF
TRBJ1-1	NA	TRBV9	NA	TGTGCCAGCAGCCTTCGCGGTACTGAAGCTTTCTTT	CASSLRGTEAFF
TRBJ2-7	TRBD2	TRBV11-1	NA	TGTGCCAGCAGCCGATCTAGCGGGATCCTCTACGAGCAGTACTTC	CASSRSSGILYEQYF
TRBJ2-7	NA	TRBV5-1	NA	TGCGCCAGCAGCTTGAACGGACAGACCTACGAGCAGTACTTC	CASSLNGQTYEQYF
TRBJ1-2	NA	TRBV20-1	NA	TGCAGTGTGAGACAATCCTATGGCTACACCTTC	CSVRQSYGYTF
TRBJ1-1	NA	TRBV30	NA	TGTGCCTGCCCGAAGGTGACACAACCAGAGACTGAAGCTTTCTTT	CACPKVTQPETEAFF
TRBJ1-4	TRBD1	TRBV5-1	NA	TGCGCCAGCGGAAGTGGCGGGACAGAGATTGAAAAACTGTTTTTT	CASGSGGTEIEKLFF
TRBJ1-2	NA	TRBV7-3	NA	TGTGCCAGCAGCTTCTGGGTCTGCAGTGGCTACACCTTC	CASSFWVCSGYTF
TRBJ2-7	TRBD2	TRBV7-9	NA	TGTGCCAGCGGGGCGGGACTAGCGGGAGTGCCCGGCGAGCAGTACTTC	CASGAGLAGVPGEQYF
TRBJ1-3	NA	TRBV6-1	NA	TGTGCCAGCAGTGGTGGAGGCTCTGGAAACACCATATATTTT	CASSGGGSGNTIYF
TRBJ1-4	NA	TRBV6-5	NA	TGTGCCAGCAGCAGACTGAATGAAAAACTGTTTTTT	CASSRLNEKLFF
TRBJ2-7	NA	TRBV6-5	NA	TGTGCCAGCAGTCTTAGGTACGAGCAGTACTTC	CASSLRYEQYF
TRBJ2-2	TRBD1	TRBV6-5	NA	TGTGCCAGCAGATACCGGGACAGGACCGGGGAGCTGTTTTTT	CASRYRDRTGELFF
TRBJ1-4	NA	TRBV5-1	NA	TGCGCCAGCAGCCGGGGACCGAGGGTGGTGGATGAAAAACTGTTTTTT	CASSRGPRVVDEKLFF
TRBJ1-4	NA	TRBV14	once	TGTGCCAGCAGCGGGATGCGGGCGAAAGGGGGTAATGAAAAACTGTTTTTT	CASSGMRAKGGNEKLFF
TRBJ2-5	TRBD2	TRBV2	NA	TGTGCCAGCACTCCCGGGACTAGCGGAGAGACCCAGTACTTC	CASTPGTSGETQYF
TRBJ2-1	TRBD2	TRBV10-3	NA	TGTGCCATCAGCCAGTTAGCGGGAGGATACTACAATGAGCAGTTCTTC	CAISQLAGGYYNEQFF
TRBJ1-2	TRBD1	TRBV27	NA	TGTGCCAGCAGTCACAACAGGGGCTCTAACTATGGCTACACCTTC	CASSHNRGSNYGYTF
TRBJ2-7	TRBD2	TRBV28	NA	TGTGCCAGCAGCCTTATGCGGGGGTACGAGCAGTACTTC	CASSLMRGYEQYF
TRBJ2-7	TRBD2	TRBV2	NA	TGTGCCAGCAGTGAACGACTAGCTTCCTTCTCCTACGAGCAGTACTTC	CASSERLASFSYEQYF
TRBJ2-1	TRBD2	TRBV5-1	NA	TGCGCCAGCAGCTTGGCCGCGGGAGGGCCTGATGAGCAGTTCTTC	CASSLAAGGPDEQFF
TRBJ2-1	NA	TRBV5-6	NA	TGTGCCAGCAGCCCGTTCGGCTACAATGAGCAGTTCTTC	CASSPFGYNEQFF
TRBJ2-7	TRBD2	TRBV9	NA	TGTGCCAGCAGCGTAGCTCCGGGGACTAGTGGCTACGAGCAGTACTTC	CASSVAPGTSGYEQYF
TRBJ1-2	NA	TRBV5-4	NA	TGTGCCAGCAGCTTGGGCAGGGTGGGAGGCTACACCTTC	CASSLGRVGGYTF
TRBJ1-4	NA	TRBV9	NA	TGTGCCAGCAGCGTAGGTCTAGGTCCTGAAAAACTGTTTTTT	CASSVGLGPEKLFF
TRBJ2-7	NA	TRBV5-1	NA	TGCGCCAGCTGGGACACCTCCTACGAGCAGTACTTC	CASWDTSYEQYF
TRBJ1-5	NA	TRBV28	NA	TGTGCCAGCAGTTTGAGGGGACTGGATAGCAATCAGCCCCAGCATTTT	CASSLRGLDSNQPQHF
TRBJ2-7	NA	TRBV20-1	once	TGCAGTGCTACTAATGCCGAGCAGTACTTC	CSATNAEQYF
TRBJ2-1	TRBD2	TRBV4-1	NA	TGCGCCAGCAGCCCCCCTGGGCTAGCGGTCAATGAGCAGTTCTTC	CASSPPGLAVNEQFF
TRBJ1-1	NA	TRBV18	NA	TGTGCCAGCTCACCCTTCGGGGAGAAAGGGGCTTTCTTT	CASSPFGEKGAFF
TRBJ1-5	NA	TRBV6-1	few	TGTGCCAGCAGTGAACTCGGACGGTATAGCAATCAGCCCCAGCATTTT	CASSELGRYSNQPQHF
TRBJ2-7	TRBD1	TRBV9	NA	TGTGCCAGCAGCCGGGGACAGGGAGGCGAGCAGTACTTC	CASSRGQGGEQYF
TRBJ1-2	NA	TRBV18	NA	TGTGCCAGCTCACCGACAGTTAACTATGGCTACACCTTC	CASSPTVNYGYTF
TRBJ1-1	TRBD1	TRBV25-1	NA	TGTGCCAGCAGTGTACCGGGGACAGGGAAAACTGAAGCTTTCTTT	CASSVPGTGKTEAFF
TRBJ2-7	TRBD1	TRBV2	NA	TGTGCCAGCAGTCTAACAGGGGTCGAGCAGTACTTC	CASSLTGVEQYF